Given below is one T cell receptor beta chain in context. Its antigen is unknown. The sample is drawn from a study of T cell responses to AZD1222 COVID-19 vaccine. Study details: Pooled in the analysis were second doses at about 4 or about 12 weeks. Notes on the study in general: Seropositive AZD1222 recipients at baseline numbered only five or six. Mostly white British, mostly female donors; authors suggested clonal diversity may be underestimated.

The CDR3 extends over 13 amino acids. V was clipped by 3 bases and J by 9 bases, with 12 bases between them. CDR1 is LNHDA, CDR2 SQIVND, per germline (reference sequence). Sequencing used immunoSEQ multiplex PCR; TCRdb keeps in-frame clones, though not all of them. The sample contains roughly 150,000 clones, roughly nine tenths of which appear only once. This clonotype was sampled from an adult in good health. The J gene is TRBJ2-1, the V gene TRBV19, with D possibly matching TRBD1 (5 bases). The sample in question was peripheral blood, obtained on day 0 of AZD1222 vaccination. This chain's CDR3 is CASSMFGAAEQFF. The CDR3 nucleotides read TGTGCCAGTAGTATGTTTGGGGCGGCTGAGCAGTTCTTC.